These 29 T cell receptor beta chains were all obtained from the same sample, sequenced in a study of spatial heterogeneity in lung cancer. Findings and caveats of the study: How many expanded intratumoral alpha and beta TCRs were present tracked the tumor mutation count, which was a count of nonsynonymous mutations.

Time point described: sample taken at primary tumor resection. TCRdb fed the 5' RACE reads into MiXCR, producing one record per CDR3 protein. The repertoire holds some 97,000 distinct CDR3 sequences, with about 4.4% as singletons. These TCRs are of unknown antigen specificity. The material sequenced was lung tumor tissue, taken at surgery. The receptors stem from a male donor with early-stage non-small cell lung cancer.

This clonotype has at least ten counts. The CDR3 reads CASSLRAGKRSQHF. The DNA of the CDR3 is TGTGCCAGCAGTTTACGGGCAGGGAAACGTTCCCAGCATTTT. This chain links TRBV28 with TRBJ1-5, with a weak D call TRBD1 (5 bases). The V gene lost 2 bases and the J gene lost 11 bases, with 16 bases spanning the gap. This CDR3 comprises 14 residues. CDR1 is MDHEN and CDR2 is SYDVKM in the germline V gene.

This chain links TRBV6-5 with TRBJ2-1; D is possibly TRBD1 (7 bases). The CDR3 loop spans 15 amino acids. Per germline, CDR1 MNHEY and CDR2 SVGAGI. Trimming stripped 4 bases from V and 4 bases from J, with 14 bases between. CDR3 DNA: TGTGCCAGCAGTTCATCTCAGGGGGGATACAATGAGCAGTTCTTC. Protein sequence: CASSSSQGGYNEQFF.

This clonotype was seen just once. The J gene is TRBJ2-3, the V gene TRBV20-1; D perhaps matches TRBD2 (6 bases). The germline gives CDR1 DFQATT, CDR2 SNEGSKA (reference sequence). This CDR3 comprises 12 residues. The CDR3 region is CSPKVREASQYF. Written as DNA, the CDR3 is TGCAGCCCCAAGGTTAGGGAGGCTTCGCAGTATTTT.

V usage is TRBV7-9 and J usage is TRBJ2-6; D not certain. Germline CDR1 reads SEHNR; CDR2 reads FQNEAQ (reference sequence). This CDR3 spans 12 amino acids. V shed 3 bases and J shed 8 bases, with 5 bases lying between them. CDR3 residues: CASSFRTNVLTF. The CDR3 DNA is TGTGCCAGCAGCTTTCGCACCAACGTCCTGACTTTC. Complete variable domain (other parts from reference TRBV7-9 and TRBJ2-6): DTGVSQNPRHKITKRGQNVTFRCDPISEHNRLYWYRQTLGQGPEFLTYFQNEAQLEKSRLLSDRFSAERPKGSFSTLEIQRTEQGDSAMYLCASSFRTNVLTFGAGSRLTVL.

This clonotype has ten or more counts. The chain links TRBV11-2 to TRBJ1-4, with a weak D call TRBD1 (5 bases). Germline V gene data show CDR1 as SGHAT and CDR2 as FQNNGV. Between the trimmed V and J ends, which lost 6 bases and 4 bases, there was a span of 15 bases. The CDR3 has 15 amino acids. CDR3 region: CASSARAVLNEKLFF. CDR3 DNA: TGTGCCAGCAGTGCCAGGGCAGTACTTAATGAAAAACTGTTTTTT.

This clonotype was seen ten or more times. This chain links TRBV28 with TRBJ2-5, with 8 bases lining up with TRBD1. The CDR3 is 15 residues long. CDR1 MDHEN and CDR2 SYDVKM come from the germline V gene. Trimming took 2 bases from V and 4 from J; bases not matched to a gene: 6. The CDR3 coding sequence is TGTGCCAGCAGTTTACAGGGGGCTGGTAGAGAGACCCAGTACTTC. Protein: CASSLQGAGRETQYF.

This clonotype was detected ten times or more. The chain combines TRBV20-1 with TRBJ2-1; 8 bases agree with TRBD2. The germline V gene encodes CDR1 DFQATT and CDR2 SNEGSKA (reference sequence). This CDR3 region has 11 residues. V dropped 3 bases and J dropped 9; count of bases not matched to a gene: 1. The CDR3 here is CSASGRVEQFF. The CDR3 DNA is TGCAGTGCTAGCGGGAGGGTTGAGCAGTTCTTC.

In this sample, this clonotype turned up many times. The chain employs TRBV15 and TRBJ1-6; 7 positions agree with TRBD1. The V and J ends lost 0 bases and 6 bases, in that order; junction bases with no gene match: 11. Germline CDR1 is LNHNV and CDR2 is YYDKDF (reference sequence). The CDR3 runs to 18 residues. CDR3 DNA: TGTGCCACCAGCAGAGATTCCGTCAGACAGGGTAGTAATTCACCCCTCCACTTT. This sequence encodes CATSRDSVRQGSNSPLHF. Full variable domain (outside the CDR3, taken from reference TRBV15 and TRBJ1-6): DAMVIQNPRYQVTQFGKPVTLSCSQTLNHNVMYWYQQKSSQAPKLLFHYYDKDFNNEADTPDNFQSRRPNTSFCFLDIRSPGLGDTAMYLCATSRDSVRQGSNSPLHFGNGTRLTVT.

The table lists this clonotype with many counts. The chain links TRBV12-3 or TRBV12-4 to TRBJ1-2; no firm D call. The CDR3 length is 13 residues. Between the trimmed V and J ends, which lost 3 bases and 4 bases, there was a span of 9 bases. CDR3 coding DNA: TGTGCCAGCAGTTTTTCAAGGGTCTATGGCTACACCTTC. This codes for CASSFSRVYGYTF.

This clonotype was picked up many times. The chain combines TRBV20-1 with TRBJ2-2; D is unclear. This CDR3 has 13 amino acids. V lost 6 bases, J lost 3 bases, and 11 bases lay in between. Per germline, CDR1 DFQATT and CDR2 SNEGSKA (reference sequence). The CDR3 DNA follows: TGCAGTGCGGGCCGAGAGGACACCGGGGAGCTGTTTTTT. The encoded protein is CSAGREDTGELFF.

This chain links TRBV5-1 with TRBJ2-2, with TRBD2 matching over 8 bases. Germline-derived CDR1 and CDR2 are SGHRS and YFSETQ. CDR3 length equals 14 residues. V was pared by 5 bases and J by 4 bases, with 4 bases of the junction left unmatched. CDR3 protein: CASRGSGSTGELFF. CDR3 bases: TGCGCCAGCAGGGGAAGCGGGAGCACCGGGGAGCTGTTTTTT.

The sample holds many counts of this clonotype. The chain links TRBV5-8 to TRBJ1-1, with TRBD1 matching over 7 bases. This CDR3 has 13 residues. Germline CDR1 reads SGHTS; CDR2 reads YDEGEE. Trimming cost V 0 bases and J 11 bases; bases outside gene matches: 7. The CDR3 DNA follows: TGTGCCAGCAGCTTGGAGGGGGCCCAATCCGCTTTCTTT. The encoded protein is CASSLEGAQSAFF.

The table lists this clonotype with many counts. The chain carries TRBV3-1 and TRBJ2-2; D unresolved. The CDR3 totals 14 residues. V was clipped by 0 bases and J by 2 bases, with 4 bases between them. Germline V gives CDR1 LGHDT, CDR2 YNNKEL (reference sequence). CDR3 in amino acids: CASSQDPNTGELFF. CDR3 bases: TGTGCCAGCAGCCAAGACCCCAACACCGGGGAGCTGTTTTTT.

This clonotype was recorded many times. The gene calls are TRBV5-1 and TRBJ2-7; possibly TRBD1 or TRBD2 for D (5 bases each). CDR1 is SGHRS, CDR2 YFSETQ, per germline. This CDR3 has 13 amino acids. Between the trimmed V and J ends, which lost 7 bases and 3 bases, there was a span of 14 bases. The CDR3 nucleotides read TGCGCCAGCGGCCGGGACGGTTTCTACGAGCAGTACTTC. Encoded protein: CASGRDGFYEQYF.

V and J are TRBV28 and TRBJ2-1, with 7 bases lining up with TRBD2. Looked up from germline, CDR1 is MDHEN and CDR2 is SYDVKM. CDR3 length equals 15 residues. The V gene end was trimmed by 6 bases and the J gene end by 6 bases; junction bases not matched to a gene: 11. CDR3 amino acids: CASRDGLVMGNEQFF. CDR3 DNA: TGTGCCAGCAGGGATGGACTAGTCATGGGCAATGAGCAGTTCTTC.

This clonotype was counted ten times or more. V is TRBV20-1 and J is TRBJ2-2; TRBD1 matches 10 bases. The V gene end was trimmed by 2 bases and the J gene end by 6 bases; junction bases not matched to a gene: 12. Germline V gene lookup returns CDR1 DFQATT and CDR2 SNEGSKA (reference sequence). This CDR3 spans 17 amino acids. CDR3: CSARPSPGQGRSGELFF. The CDR3 coding sequence is TGCAGTGCTAGACCGAGTCCGGGACAGGGGCGTTCCGGGGAGCTGTTTTTT.

The DNA for the CDR3 is TGTGCCAGCAGCCCGCGGACGGCCCCCTATAGCACCGGGGAGCTGTTTTTT. Translated, it gives CASSPRTAPYSTGELFF. The chain couples TRBV7-8 to TRBJ2-2; unclear D gene. Germline assignment: CDR1 SGHVS and CDR2 FQNEAQ. Trimming stripped 5 bases from V and 4 bases from J, with 20 bases between. There are 17 residues in the CDR3.

This clonotype was seen ten or more times. The V and J genes are TRBV6-6 and TRBJ1-4, with D uncertain. V gave up 2 bases and J gave up 7 bases, with 11 bases separating them. Germline CDR1 and CDR2: MNHNY and SVGAGI (reference sequence). The CDR3 is made up of 14 amino acids. The CDR3 bases are TGTGCCAGCAGTTACGGTCAGGTTCCTGAAAAACTGTTTTTT. This sequence encodes CASSYGQVPEKLFF.

The sample holds a few counts of this clonotype. The chain is built from TRBV18 and TRBJ2-3; TRBD2 matches 7 bases. J lost 4 bases, V lost 2 bases, and 3 bases had no gene match. The CDR3 runs 14 residues. Germline assignment: CDR1 KGHSH and CDR2 LQKENI. In DNA, the CDR3 is TGTGCCAGCTCACCAGTGGCGGGAGCAGATACGCAGTATTTT. The encoded protein is CASSPVAGADTQYF.

There are many counts of this clonotype. The chain recombines TRBV7-8 with TRBJ2-1; unclear D gene. Trimming removed 1 base at V and 6 bases at J, with 10 bases between. CDR1 and CDR2 (germline): SGHVS, FQNEAQ. The CDR3 has 14 amino acids. CDR3 bases: TGTGCCAGCAGCTTAGTACGCCCGCCCAATGAGCAGTTCTTC. Translating gives CASSLVRPPNEQFF.

This clonotype was recorded a few times. The chain links TRBV7-9 to TRBJ2-7, with D possibly being TRBD1 or TRBD2 (5 bases each). Germline V gene data show CDR1 as SEHNR and CDR2 as FQNEAQ (reference sequence). The CDR3 is made up of 20 amino acids. The V gene lost 5 bases and the J gene lost 13 bases, with 42 bases spanning the gap. This CDR3 is CASSAWDRDSYEPGPSLSYF. CDR3 DNA sequence: TGTGCCAGCAGCGCCTGGGACCGCGACTCCTACGAGCCCGGACCGTCCCTGAGTTACTTC. The full variable domain, completed using reference TRBV7-9 and TRBJ2-7, is DTGVSQNPRHKITKRGQNVTFRCDPISEHNRLYWYRQTLGQGPEFLTYFQNEAQLEKSRLLSDRFSAERPKGSFSTLEIQRTEQGDSAMYLCASSAWDRDSYEPGPSLSYFGPGTRLTVT.

About this clonotype: A much larger clone differs by one base, so this may be a read error. The chain combines TRBV6-2 or TRBV6-3 with TRBJ2-7; the match to TRBD2 covers 14 bases. After removal of 9 bases from V and 5 bases from J, the junction contained 3 bases not matched to a gene. Per the germline V gene, CDR1 is MNHEY and CDR2 is SVGEGT. This CDR3 has 13 residues. The chain's CDR3 is CARRTSGRNEQYF. The CDR3 DNA reads TGTGCCAGGCGGACTAGCGGGAGGAACGAGCAGTACTTC.

The V gene is TRBV28, the J gene TRBJ1-3, with D perhaps TRBD1 (5 bases). V lost 5 bases, J lost 0 bases, and 11 bases lay in between. The CDR3 has 15 residues. The germline gives CDR1 MDHEN, CDR2 SYDVKM. CDR3 sequence reads: CASSPGPYSGNTIYF. The CDR3 coding sequence is TGTGCCAGCAGTCCGGGGCCGTACTCTGGAAACACCATATATTTT.

About this clonotype itself: With a much larger clone just one base away, this may be a read error. The V gene is TRBV5-1, the J gene TRBJ2-7; possible D gene TRBD1, 6 bases. The length of the CDR3 is 17 residues. The germline gives CDR1 SGHRS, CDR2 YFSETQ. V lost 2 bases and J 0 bases, leaving 18 bases between the germline ends. The CDR3 region has the DNA TGCGCCAGCAGCTTCAGATACCGGGACATGACCTCCTACGAGCAGTACTTC. The encoded protein is CASSFRYRDMTSYEQYF.

CDR3 residues: CASTAGISYEQYF. The CDR3 bases are TGTGCCAGCACCGCGGGGATTTCCTACGAGCAGTACTTC. The chain uses TRBV5-5 and TRBJ2-7; TRBD2 is a possible D gene (6 bases). V was cut by 6 bases and J by 1 base, with 11 bases left in between. CDR3 length: 13 amino acids. CDR1 is SGHKS and CDR2 is YYEKEE in the germline V gene (reference sequence).

As to this clonotype: A read error is possible here, since a much larger clone lies one base away. The chain uses TRBV9 and TRBJ2-2; tentatively, D is TRBD2 (5 bases). The germline V and J ends were trimmed by 3 bases and 6 bases, with 12 bases remaining between them. CDR3 length equals 14 residues. Germline lookup yields CDR1 SGDLS and CDR2 YYNGEE. DNA of the CDR3: TGTGCCAGCAGCGCTGGGGAGACACCCGGGGAGCTGTTTTTT. Translating gives CASSAGETPGELFF.

This clonotype was seen repeatedly, ten times or more. The gene calls are TRBV7-9 and TRBJ2-7; D perhaps matches TRBD1 (6 bases). The V end lost 4 bases, the J end lost 5 bases, and 12 bases lay between the germline ends. The germline gives CDR1 SEHNR, CDR2 FQNEAQ (reference sequence). The CDR3 runs to 13 residues. CDR3 loop: CASSYDRWDEQYF. CDR3 DNA: TGTGCCAGCAGCTACGACAGGTGGGACGAGCAGTACTTC.

This clonotype came up many times. This chain links TRBV28 with TRBJ2-5; perhaps TRBD2 as D (5 bases). V shed 7 bases and J shed 6 bases, with 18 bases lying between them. The CDR3 is 14 residues long. Germline V lookup: CDR1 MDHEN, CDR2 SYDVKM. The DNA of the CDR3 is TGTGCCAGCAAGGAGGAGAGCGCCTATAAGACCCAGTACTTC. Protein product: CASKEESAYKTQYF.

This clonotype was recorded at least ten times. The chain links TRBV12-3 or TRBV12-4 to TRBJ2-7, with D tentatively TRBD2 (6 bases). The CDR3 is 14 amino acids. Trimming took 5 bases from V and 3 from J, leaving 14 bases between them. CDR3 sequence: CASSPGGGNYEQYF. The CDR3, as DNA: TGTGCCAGCAGTCCCGGGGGTGGTAACTACGAGCAGTACTTC.